A selection of T cell receptor beta chains follows, all from one sample in a study of T cell responses to AZD1222 COVID-19 vaccine. Method: immunoSEQ multiplex PCR; TCRdb's copy keeps in-frame clones and lacks some. This sample has over 110,000 clones, with roughly nine tenths found just once. This specimen consisted of peripheral blood, obtained 28 days after the second AZD1222 dose. All receptors derive from an adult who received the AZD1222 COVID-19 vaccine. Both conserved end residues are part of each CDR3. The D gene is left open where the match is weak. Rows may omit the clone size; those that give it use once, few, many or a size class.

d_gene,abundance,j_gene,v_gene,CDR3nt,CDR3aa
-,-,TRBJ1-1,TRBV4-2,TGTGCCAGCAGCCAGGGGGTCATGAACACTGAAGCTTTCTTT,CASSQGVMNTEAFF
TRBD1,-,TRBJ1-2,TRBV7-2,TGTGCCAGCAGCTTAGGGGGACAGAACTATGGCTACACCTTC,CASSLGGQNYGYTF
-,-,TRBJ1-2,TRBV28,TGTGCCAGCAGTTCCCTGACCGAAGGCTACACCTTC,CASSSLTEGYTF
TRBD2,-,TRBJ2-1,TRBV10-3,TGTGCCATCATGGGGACTAGCGGGAGGGATTCCTACAATGAGCAGTTCTTC,CAIMGTSGRDSYNEQFF
-,-,TRBJ1-1,TRBV4-3,TGCGCCAGCAGCCAAGGTCGTGGATGGAACACTGAAGCTTTCTTT,CASSQGRGWNTEAFF
TRBD1,-,TRBJ1-1,TRBV3-1/TRBV3-2,TGTGCCAGCAGCCGACAGGGCCTTGAAGCTTTCTTT,CASSRQGLEAFF
-,-,TRBJ2-1,TRBV12-3/TRBV12-4,TGTGCCAGCAGTTTACAAGGTGAGCAGTTCTTC,CASSLQGEQFF
-,few,TRBJ2-6,TRBV30,TGTGCCTGGAAGTTCGGCTCTGGGGCCAACGTCCTGACTTTC,CAWKFGSGANVLTF
TRBD2,-,TRBJ2-1,TRBV4-1,TGCGCCAGCAGCCCGACTAGCGGGAGAGTTACTAGCTACAATGAGCAGTTCTTC,CASSPTSGRVTSYNEQFF
TRBD1,-,TRBJ2-5,TRBV7-2,TGTGCCAGCAGCTTAGCGCTAGGGACAGGGGGAGAGACCCAGTACTTC,CASSLALGTGGETQYF
-,-,TRBJ1-5,TRBV7-2,TGTGCCAGCAGCTTAGTTATGGATAGCAATCAGCCCCAGCATTTT,CASSLVMDSNQPQHF
TRBD1,-,TRBJ2-6,TRBV2,TGTGCCAACGGACAGGGATTAAGTGGGGCCAACGTCCTGACTTTC,CANGQGLSGANVLTF
TRBD1,-,TRBJ2-3,TRBV7-6,TGTGCCAGCAGCTTGGCGGGACAGGGAGTAACAGATACGCAGTATTTT,CASSLAGQGVTDTQYF
-,-,TRBJ2-3,TRBV20-1,TGCAGTGCTCCCCGGACAGATACGCAGTATTTT,CSAPRTDTQYF
-,-,TRBJ2-6,TRBV6-1,TGTGCCAGCAGTGCCCAAGGTTTCTCTGGGGCCAACGTCCTGACTTTC,CASSAQGFSGANVLTF
-,-,TRBJ2-1,TRBV19,TGTGCCAGTACCGCGGGTTTACCCTACAATGAGCAGTTCTTC,CASTAGLPYNEQFF
-,-,TRBJ1-5,TRBV19,TGTGCCAGTAGTACCTCTCCTACGGGTGGGAATCAGCCCCAGCATTTT,CASSTSPTGGNQPQHF
-,-,TRBJ1-4,TRBV28,TGTGCCAGCAGTCCCCTACTGGAAGGGCCCCAGGGAGAAAAACTGTTTTTT,CASSPLLEGPQGEKLFF
-,-,TRBJ1-1,TRBV6-5,TGTGCCAGCAGTAGGTTCAGGGAGCAAACTGAAGCTTTCTTT,CASSRFREQTEAFF
-,once,TRBJ2-1,TRBV30,TGTGCCTGGGAGGACTACCACAATGAGCAGTTCTTC,CAWEDYHNEQFF
-,-,TRBJ1-3,TRBV12-5,TGTGCTAGTGGTTTTACCATACAGGGAGAGCCTGGAAACACCATATATTTT,CASGFTIQGEPGNTIYF
-,-,TRBJ1-1,TRBV18,TGTGCCAGCTCCTTCGGTCAGGTACGGAACACTGAAGCTTTCTTT,CASSFGQVRNTEAFF
-,-,TRBJ2-7,TRBV3-1/TRBV3-2,TGTGCCAGCAGCTCCTCCCGGGAGCAGTACTTC,CASSSSREQYF
TRBD1,-,TRBJ1-2,TRBV19,TGTGCCAGTAGTACGACAGGGAGTAACTATGGCTACACCTTC,CASSTTGSNYGYTF
-,-,TRBJ1-1,TRBV2,TGTGCCAGCAGCACTGAAGCTTTCTTT,CASSTEAFF
-,-,TRBJ2-1,TRBV4-1,TGCGCCAGCAGCCCTCAGGGGCTAGCGGAATACAATGAGCAGTTCTTC,CASSPQGLAEYNEQFF
TRBD2,-,TRBJ2-1,TRBV24-1,TGTGCCACCAGTGATTTCTATAGCGGGACCGCATCCTACAATGAGCAGTTCTTC,CATSDFYSGTASYNEQFF
-,-,TRBJ1-5,TRBV30,TGTGCCTGGAGCACACCAACGGGACCGAGCAATCAGCCCCAGCATTTT,CAWSTPTGPSNQPQHF
TRBD1,-,TRBJ1-1,TRBV6-1,TGTGCCAGCAGTGATTACGGGACAGGGAACACTGAAGCTTTCTTT,CASSDYGTGNTEAFF
-,-,TRBJ2-3,TRBV18,TGTGCCAGCTCACCAGAACCGCCTAACGCTCGGAATACGCAGTATTTT,CASSPEPPNARNTQYF
-,-,TRBJ1-2,TRBV29-1,TGCAGCGTTGAAGGGGGAAACGGCTACACCTTC,CSVEGGNGYTF
TRBD1,-,TRBJ2-5,TRBV18,TGTGCCAGCTCACCAGGGACAGAAGAGACCCAGTACTTC,CASSPGTEETQYF
-,-,TRBJ2-3,TRBV10-3,TGTGCCATCAGTGAGTCGGAGGATACGCAGTATTTT,CAISESEDTQYF
-,-,TRBJ1-2,TRBV14,TGTGCCAGCAGCCTTAACACCTTCTATGGCTACACCTTC,CASSLNTFYGYTF
-,-,TRBJ2-7,TRBV9,TGTGCCAGCAGCGTAGGGGCAGGGTATTCCTACGAGCAGTACTTC,CASSVGAGYSYEQYF
-,once,TRBJ1-6,TRBV11-1,TGTGCCAGCAGCCCAGAGGAAGGCTATAATTCACCCCTCCACTTT,CASSPEEGYNSPLHF
-,-,TRBJ1-1,TRBV6-2/TRBV6-3,TGTGCCAGCAGTTACGGGGGTACTGAAGCTTTCTTT,CASSYGGTEAFF
-,-,TRBJ1-2,TRBV7-2,TGTGCCAGCAGACCCCGTAGCGTGGCTAACTATGGCTACACCTTC,CASRPRSVANYGYTF
-,-,TRBJ1-1,TRBV7-2,TGTGCCAGCAGCTTAAGGTGGGGGAGGAACACTGAAGCTTTCTTT,CASSLRWGRNTEAFF
-,few,TRBJ2-3,TRBV4-2,TGTGCCAGCAGCCAAGGCAGGGATGGCGCAGATACGCAGTATTTT,CASSQGRDGADTQYF
-,-,TRBJ2-3,TRBV12-3/TRBV12-4,TGTGCCAGCATGTTCACAGATACGCAGTATTTT,CASMFTDTQYF
-,-,TRBJ2-1,TRBV6-5,TGTGCCAGCCTACAGGGTTCGGTCTACAATGAGCAGTTCTTC,CASLQGSVYNEQFF
TRBD1,-,TRBJ1-2,TRBV30,TGTGCCTGGAGTAGAACAGGGGCCTATGGCTACACCTTC,CAWSRTGAYGYTF
-,-,TRBJ1-3,TRBV18,TGTGCCAGCTCACCTGCAACACAGGTTAGCTCTGGAAACACCATATATTTT,CASSPATQVSSGNTIYF
-,-,TRBJ2-3,TRBV30,TGTGCCTGGAGTATAGGAAGGGGCACAGATACGCAGTATTTT,CAWSIGRGTDTQYF
-,-,TRBJ1-5,TRBV19,TGTGCCAGTCGTATTGCAGTTAGCAATCAGCCCCAGCATTTT,CASRIAVSNQPQHF
-,-,TRBJ1-1,TRBV28,TGTGCCAGCAGTTTAAGGGGAAGTACTGAAGCTTTCTTT,CASSLRGSTEAFF
-,-,TRBJ2-7,TRBV10-3,TGTGCCATCAGTGACCATCAGAGTCGCGGCTCCTACGAGCAGTACTTC,CAISDHQSRGSYEQYF